Shown below are 6 T cell receptor beta chains from a single sample sequenced in a study of cytomegalovirus exposure and HLA in healthy donors. PCR used 60 Vbeta primers and 13 Jbeta primers. Profiled with immunoSEQ multiplex PCR; TCRdb holds only in-frame clones, not every one. This table holds approximately 150,000 clones, approximately 80% found once. Input material: PBMCs. The receptors derive from a young woman in good health and CMV-seropositive.

This chain joins TRBV6-4 and TRBJ1-6; D may be TRBD1 (5 bases). Germline V CDR1 and CDR2: MRHNA, SNTAGT. Trimming took off 0 bases at V and 2 bases at J, with 14 bases between the two ends. CDR3 length equals 18 residues. Here the CDR3 DNA reads TGTGCCAGCAGTGACTCGACAGACATTCGTGCCTATAATTCACCCCTCCACTTT. This gives the protein CASSDSTDIRAYNSPLHF.

The J gene is TRBJ1-2, the V gene TRBV6-1; 11 bases map to TRBD1. V lost 6 bases, J lost 7 bases, and 4 bases stayed unmatched. The CDR3 is 13 residues long. The germline CDR1 and CDR2 sequences are MNHNS and SASEGT. The CDR3 nucleotides read TGTGCCAGCAGCAGGACAGGGGGCGGTGGCTACACCTTC. Its translation is CASSRTGGGGYTF.

The chain is built from TRBV7-2 and TRBJ1-1; weak D call: TRBD1 (6 bases). From germline, CDR1 is SGHTA and CDR2 FQGNSA. The CDR3 is 16 amino acids. V was shortened by 5 bases and J by 0 bases, with 16 bases between the two germline ends. Here the CDR3 DNA reads TGTGCCAGCAGCCGGCCAAGACAGGTATTGAACACTGAAGCTTTCTTT. It translates to CASSRPRQVLNTEAFF.

This clone was detected many times. The chain couples TRBV11-2 to TRBJ2-5; a possible D gene is TRBD2 (6 bases). Trimming removed 0 bases from V and 2 bases from J, with 13 bases in between. CDR3 size: 16 residues. Germline assignment: CDR1 SGHAT and CDR2 FQNNGV. CDR3 bases: TGTGCCAGCAGCTTAGATCCCTTAGCGGTACAAGAGACCCAGTACTTC. Translated: CASSLDPLAVQETQYF.

The genes are TRBV11-3 and TRBJ2-3; maybe TRBD2 (5 bases). This CDR3 is built from 13 residues. V lost 1 base to trimming and J lost 5 bases, with 7 bases between them. Germline V CDR1 and CDR2: SGHNT, YENEEA. CDR3 bases: TGTGCCAGCAGCTTAGGGGCGGGAGATACGCAGTATTTT. Encoded protein: CASSLGAGDTQYF. The full variable domain, its missing parts supplied by reference TRBV11-3 and TRBJ2-3, is EAGVVQSPRYKIIEKKQPVAFWCNPISGHNTLYWYLQNLGQGPELLIRYENEEAVDDSQLPKDRFSAERLKGVDSTLKIQPAELGDSAVYLCASSLGAGDTQYFGPGTRLTVL.

This chain's CDR3 is CASSLAERSNQPQHF. CDR3 coding DNA: TGTGCCAGCAGCTTGGCCGAGAGATCTAATCAGCCCCAGCATTTT. The gene calls are TRBV5-8 and TRBJ1-5; D not resolved. CDR1 and CDR2 (germline): SGHTS, YDEGEE. The CDR3 runs to 15 residues. Trimming took 0 bases from V and 4 from J, leaving 11 bases between them.